This T cell receptor beta chain derives from a study of CD8 T cells in Susac syndrome. With random hexamers, roughly 0.45 to 1 ug RNA was reverse transcribed. TCRdb re-analysed the immunoSEQ multiplex PCR reads in MiXCR, keeping a single row per CDR3 protein. This sample has approximately 110,000 distinct CDR3 sequences; about 92% occur once, and the top ten carry roughly 0.31%. This CDR3 is 15 amino acids long. The trim removed 3 bases at V and 4 bases at J, leaving 4 bases unmatched. Germline V lookup: CDR1 SQVTM, CDR2 ANQGSEA. V and J are TRBV29-1 and TRBJ2-1, with 12 nucleotides matching TRBD2. The specimen was CD8+ T cells from PBMCs. This TCR came from a human donor with multiple sclerosis. The CDR3 region is CSVEVTSGSYNEQFF. The CDR3 nucleotides are TGCAGCGTTGAGGTGACTAGCGGGAGTTACAATGAGCAGTTCTTC.